The 7 T cell receptor beta chains given below trace back to one sample, sequenced in a study of technical replicates of blood from a handful of donors. TCRdb's table, derived via immunoSEQ multiplex PCR, lists solely in-frame clones and lacks some. Here the sample spans tens of thousands of clones, around 90% being singletons. The specimen was T cells isolated from PBMCs. Receptors originate from a human donor in good health.

V gene TRBV6-1 combines with J gene TRBJ1-1, with unresolved D. The CDR3 loop spans 15 amino acids. With 4 bases removed from V and 5 bases from J, the gap between germline ends came to 17 bases. Per germline, CDR1 MNHNS and CDR2 SASEGT. The CDR3 DNA is TGTGCCAGCAGTGCATTACTGGGTACGGGGACTGAAGCTTTCTTT. Amino acid sequence: CASSALLGTGTEAFF.

The chain uses TRBV19 and TRBJ1-5, with D unresolved. CDR3 length: 13 residues. Deletions cut 3 bases from V and 6 bases from J, with 9 bases between. CDR1 LNHDA and CDR2 SQIVND come from the germline V gene (reference sequence). This CDR3 reads CASSMGAAQPQHF. CDR3 bases: TGTGCCAGTAGTATGGGAGCCGCTCAGCCCCAGCATTTT.

The V gene is TRBV7-9, the J gene TRBJ2-7; D gene ambiguous. The CDR3 is 13 residues long. From germline, CDR1 is SEHNR and CDR2 FQNEAQ (reference sequence). Trimming stripped 0 bases from V and 2 bases from J, with 5 bases between. CDR3 in amino acids: CASSLATAYEQYF. DNA of the CDR3: TGTGCCAGCAGCTTAGCCACAGCCTACGAGCAGTACTTC.

Only one count was recorded for this clone. The rearrangement links TRBV13 to TRBJ2-1, with 7 positions matching TRBD2. The germline gives CDR1 PRHDT, CDR2 FYEKMQ (reference sequence). The J segment lost 3 bases and the V segment lost 4 bases, leaving 6 bases of the junction unmatched. This CDR3 contains 15 residues. CDR3 sequence (DNA): TGTGCCAGCAGCTCCAAAGGGGACTACTACAATGAGCAGTTCTTC. This encodes CASSSKGDYYNEQFF. Full variable domain (outside the CDR3, taken from reference TRBV13 and TRBJ2-1): AAGVIQSPRHLIKEKRETATLKCYPIPRHDTVYWYQQGPGQDPQFLISFYEKMQSDKGSIPDRFSAQQFSDYHSELNMSSLELGDSALYFCASSSKGDYYNEQFFGPGTRLTVL.

This chain links TRBV30 with TRBJ2-1, with 7 bases matching TRBD2. The V gene's germline CDR1 is GTSNPN and CDR2 SVGIG (reference sequence). The CDR3 covers 14 residues. V gave up 5 bases and J gave up 1 base; unmatched junction bases: 5. The DNA of the CDR3 is TGTGCCTGGGACCGACTAGCATCCTACAATGAGCAGTTCTTC. It translates to CAWDRLASYNEQFF.

The chain joins TRBV7-9 to TRBJ2-7; D is possibly TRBD2 (7 bases). Trimming took 3 bases from V and 2 from J, leaving 11 bases between them. Per the germline V gene, CDR1 is SEHNR and CDR2 is FQNEAQ (reference sequence). The CDR3 is 14 residues long. The CDR3 nucleotides read TGTGCCAGCAGCTTGGGGGGGCGCGCCTACGAGCAGTACTTC. As protein: CASSLGGRAYEQYF.

The chain links TRBV2 to TRBJ2-3, with 11 bases matching TRBD1. Trimming cost V 10 bases and J 6 bases; bases outside gene matches: 15. Germline V gives CDR1 SNHLY, CDR2 FYNNEI. The CDR3 spans 16 residues. CDR3: CATPESGTGGSDTQYF. In DNA, the CDR3 is TGTGCCACCCCAGAGTCCGGGACAGGGGGTTCGGATACGCAGTATTTT.